Below, one TCR beta chain is given with its context. This sample is part of a study of shared clonotypes between healthy human individuals. Each donor was a Caucasian adult residing in Nashville, Tennessee. Germline CDR1 reads MRHNA; CDR2 reads SNTAGT. The CDR3 is 15 amino acids. V lost 4 bases to trimming and J lost 8 bases; unmatched junction nucleotides: 13. Only in-frame clones appear in the TCRdb table, and some are missing; sequencing was by immunoSEQ multiplex PCR. The repertoire holds some 450,000 clones, with approximately 80% as singletons. The clonotype originates from a woman aged 40 to 50 in good health. Some clones in this sample may be carry-over from other donors' samples. V gene TRBV6-4 combines with J gene TRBJ1-2, with 7 bases aligning to TRBD1. Sequencing used PBMCs. CDR3 region: CASSVRAGTALGYTF. The DNA of the CDR3 is TGTGCCAGCAGTGTTCGGGCCGGGACAGCTCTCGGCTACACCTTC.